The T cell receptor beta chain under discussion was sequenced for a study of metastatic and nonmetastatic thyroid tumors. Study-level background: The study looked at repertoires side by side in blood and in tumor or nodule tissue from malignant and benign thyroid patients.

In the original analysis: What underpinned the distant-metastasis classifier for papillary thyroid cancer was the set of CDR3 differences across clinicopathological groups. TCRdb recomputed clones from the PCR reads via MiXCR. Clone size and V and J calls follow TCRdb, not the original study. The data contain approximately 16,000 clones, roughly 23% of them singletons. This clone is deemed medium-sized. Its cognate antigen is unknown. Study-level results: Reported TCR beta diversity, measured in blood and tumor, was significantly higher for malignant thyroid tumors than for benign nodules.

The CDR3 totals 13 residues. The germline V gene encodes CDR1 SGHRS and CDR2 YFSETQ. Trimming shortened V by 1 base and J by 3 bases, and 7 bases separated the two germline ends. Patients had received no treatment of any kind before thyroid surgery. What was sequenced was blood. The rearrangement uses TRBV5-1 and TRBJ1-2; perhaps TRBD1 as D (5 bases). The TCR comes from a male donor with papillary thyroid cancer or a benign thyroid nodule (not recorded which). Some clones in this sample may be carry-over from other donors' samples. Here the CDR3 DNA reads TGCGCCAGCAGCTTGAGGGGCGACTATGGCTACACCTTC. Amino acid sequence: CASSLRGDYGYTF.